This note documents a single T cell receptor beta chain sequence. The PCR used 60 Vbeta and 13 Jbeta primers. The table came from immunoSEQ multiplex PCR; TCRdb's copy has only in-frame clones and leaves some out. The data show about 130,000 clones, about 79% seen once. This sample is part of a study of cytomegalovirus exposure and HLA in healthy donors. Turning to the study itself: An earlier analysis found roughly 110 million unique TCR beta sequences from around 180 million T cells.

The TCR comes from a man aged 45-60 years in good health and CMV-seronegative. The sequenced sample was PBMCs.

CDR3 amino acids: CASSNLLGAQHF. CDR3 DNA: TGTGCCAGCAGTAACCTATTAGGGGCCCAGCATTTT. V and J are TRBV28 and TRBJ1-5; a possible D gene is TRBD1 (5 bases). V shed 5 bases and J shed 11 bases, with 13 bases lying between them. The CDR3 is 12 amino acids. Germline V lookup: CDR1 MDHEN, CDR2 SYDVKM.